This record covers a single TCR beta chain. This sample was included in a study of CD8 T cells in Susac syndrome. V lost 5 bases to trimming and J lost 1 base, with 8 bases between them. Germline CDR1 and CDR2: MNHEY and SMNVEV (reference sequence). The CDR3 has 13 amino acids. Random hexamers were used to reverse transcribe an amount of roughly 0.45 to 1 ug RNA. TCRdb analysed the immunoSEQ multiplex PCR reads with MiXCR anew, one entry per CDR3 protein. The repertoire has roughly 400,000 distinct CDR3 sequences, around 85% of them found once; the top ten carry 0.09% to 0.15%. The chain recombines TRBV27 with TRBJ2-5; D gene unclear. The source of this sequence is a human donor with multiple sclerosis. The sample consisted of CD8+ T cells from PBMCs. DNA of the CDR3: TGTGCCAGCAGTCCATCCCCCCAAGAGACCCAGTACTTC. This gives the protein CASSPSPQETQYF.